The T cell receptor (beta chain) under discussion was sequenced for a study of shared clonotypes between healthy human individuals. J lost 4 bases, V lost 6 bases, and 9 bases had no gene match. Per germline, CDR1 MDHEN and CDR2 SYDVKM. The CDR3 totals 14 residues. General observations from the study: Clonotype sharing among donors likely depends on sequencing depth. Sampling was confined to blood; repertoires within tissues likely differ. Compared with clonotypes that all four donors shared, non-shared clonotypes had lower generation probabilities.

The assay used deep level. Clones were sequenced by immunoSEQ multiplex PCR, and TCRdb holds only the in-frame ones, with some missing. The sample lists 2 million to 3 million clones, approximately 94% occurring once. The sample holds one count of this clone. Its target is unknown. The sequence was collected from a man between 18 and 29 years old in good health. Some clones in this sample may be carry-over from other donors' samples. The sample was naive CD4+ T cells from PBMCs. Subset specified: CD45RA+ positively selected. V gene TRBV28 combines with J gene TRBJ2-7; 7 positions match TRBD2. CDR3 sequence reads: CASRSGTTLYEQYF. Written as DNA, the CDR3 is TGTGCCAGCAGATCCGGGACTACCCTATACGAGCAGTACTTC.